These 32 T cell receptor beta chains originate from one sample sequenced in a study of shared clonotypes between healthy human individuals. Sequencing used immunoSEQ multiplex PCR; TCRdb keeps in-frame clones, though not all of them. The table lists roughly 300,000 clones, around 90% of them singletons, with around 15% in the top ten. The sequenced material came from memory CD8+ T cells sorted from blood. The subset denotes: CD45RO+ cells pooled with CCR7-negative TemRA cells. All receptors derive from a man aged 18-30 years in good health.

This clone was seen a handful of times. The chain couples TRBV19 to TRBJ1-5; a possible D gene is TRBD1 (6 bases). The V and J ends lost 5 bases and 2 bases respectively, with 13 bases between them. This CDR3 is built from 15 residues. Germline V gene lookup returns CDR1 LNHDA and CDR2 SQIVND (reference sequence). CDR3 in amino acids: CASSEEGEGNQPQHF. CDR3 coding DNA: TGTGCCAGTAGTGAGGAGGGGGAAGGCAATCAGCCCCAGCATTTT.

The chain couples TRBV30 to TRBJ2-7, with D perhaps matching TRBD1 or TRBD2 (5 bases each). The V gene lost 5 bases and the J gene lost 0 bases, with 11 bases spanning the gap. Germline V CDR1 and CDR2: GTSNPN, SVGIG (reference sequence). CDR3 length: 13 amino acids. CDR3: CAWAPGSSYEQYF. Written as DNA, the CDR3 is TGTGCCTGGGCTCCAGGGAGCTCCTACGAGCAGTACTTC. Full variable domain (outside the CDR3, taken from reference TRBV30 and TRBJ2-7): SQTIHQWPATLVQPVGSPLSLECTVEGTSNPNLYWYRQAAGRGLQLLFYSVGIGQISSEVPQNLSASRPQDRQFILSSKKLLLSDSGFYLCAWAPGSSYEQYFGPGTRLTVT.

The genes are TRBV4-1 and TRBJ2-7; weak D call: TRBD2 (5 bases). The germline CDR1 and CDR2 sequences are MGHRA and YSYEKL. V lost 1 base, J lost 4 bases, and 11 bases lay in between. CDR3 length: 14 residues. Written as DNA, the CDR3 is TGCGCCAGCAGCCAAGCGGGAAGGCCTTACGAGCAGTACTTC. It yields the protein CASSQAGRPYEQYF.

The count of this clone is one. The chain uses TRBV30 and TRBJ1-1, with D possibly TRBD1 on 6 matching bases. Looked up from germline, CDR1 is GTSNPN and CDR2 is SVGIG (reference sequence). V gave up 0 bases and J gave up 4 bases, with 12 bases separating them. This CDR3 region has 14 residues. CDR3: CAWSVTGGSTEAFF. DNA of the CDR3: TGTGCCTGGAGTGTAACGGGGGGCTCCACTGAAGCTTTCTTT.

This clone was counted many times. The chain links TRBV13 to TRBJ2-7; D gene uncertain. Trimming took off 2 bases at V and 5 bases at J, with 13 bases between the two ends. This CDR3 region has 14 residues. CDR1 and CDR2 (germline): PRHDT, FYEKMQ (reference sequence). CDR3 in amino acids: CASSLWTETNEQYF. DNA of the CDR3: TGTGCCAGCAGCTTATGGACGGAAACGAACGAGCAGTACTTC. The variable domain in full, completed from reference TRBV13 and TRBJ2-7, reads AAGVIQSPRHLIKEKRETATLKCYPIPRHDTVYWYQQGPGQDPQFLISFYEKMQSDKGSIPDRFSAQQFSDYHSELNMSSLELGDSALYFCASSLWTETNEQYFGPGTRLTVT.

The chain combines TRBV6-1 with TRBJ1-1; D remains unclear. The length of the CDR3 is 13 residues. Germline lookup yields CDR1 MNHNS and CDR2 SASEGT. Trimming left V 2 bases short and J 4 bases short, with 8 bases between. In nucleotides, the CDR3 is TGTGCCAGCAGTGAAAATTTTGGCACTGAAGCTTTCTTT. This encodes CASSENFGTEAFF.

The J gene is TRBJ2-5, the V gene TRBV10-2; D is undetermined. V was pared by 7 bases and J by 7 bases, with 19 bases between. The CDR3 consists of 14 residues. In germline, CDR1 is WSHSY, CDR2 SAAADI. The CDR3 bases are TGCGCCAGCACTACGAACCGACCCCTGGGGACCCAGTACTTC. It specifies CASTTNRPLGTQYF.

As for this clone: The sample has other DNA sequences that encode this CDR3 too. J is TRBJ2-2 and V is TRBV9; unclear D gene. V lost 0 bases and J lost 7, with 4 bases in between. CDR3 length equals 12 residues. Germline CDR1 and CDR2: SGDLS and YYNGEE. CDR3 amino acids: CASSVGSGELFF. As DNA, the CDR3 is TGTGCCAGCAGCGTAGGGAGCGGGGAGCTGTTTTTT.

The V gene is TRBV10-3, the J gene TRBJ2-4, with D possibly being TRBD2 (5 bases). V dropped 3 bases and J dropped 7 bases, with 13 bases sitting between them. Germline V gives CDR1 ENHRY, CDR2 SYGVKD. CDR3 length equals 14 residues. This CDR3 reads CAISDRGLSNIQYF. In DNA form, the CDR3 reads TGTGCCATCAGTGATCGTGGACTCTCGAACATTCAGTACTTC.

This chain joins TRBV28 and TRBJ2-4, with D possibly TRBD2 on 6 matching bases. Germline V lookup: CDR1 MDHEN, CDR2 SYDVKM. This CDR3 region has 12 residues. Trimming took 6 bases from V and 15 from J, leaving 18 bases between them. This CDR3 reads CASSPGGIWGYF. DNA for the CDR3: TGTGCCAGCAGCCCCGGCGGGATCTGGGGGTACTTC.

J is TRBJ2-6 and V is TRBV2; D is ambiguous. This CDR3 is built from 16 residues. The V end lost 6 bases, the J end lost 0 bases, and 12 bases lay between the germline ends. In germline, CDR1 is SNHLY, CDR2 FYNNEI. The CDR3 region is CASRETEGSGANVLTF. DNA of the CDR3: TGTGCCAGCAGGGAGACGGAAGGCTCTGGGGCCAACGTCCTGACTTTC.

V is TRBV10-1 and J is TRBJ2-3; 7 positions match TRBD1. J was trimmed by 1 base and V by 5 bases; bases with no gene match: 6. Germline CDR1 and CDR2: WNHNN and SYGVQD (reference sequence). The CDR3 loop spans 15 amino acids. DNA of the CDR3: TGCGCCAGCAGTCCGGACAGGCCACGCACAGATACGCAGTATTTT. Its protein is CASSPDRPRTDTQYF.

This chain uses TRBV10-3 with TRBJ2-7; tentative D call: TRBD1 (6 bases). Germline V gene lookup returns CDR1 ENHRY and CDR2 SYGVKD. CDR3 length equals 16 residues. Trimming removed 2 bases from V and 2 bases from J, with 16 bases in between. The CDR3 coding sequence is TGTGCCATCAGTGAGCACAGGGTCGAAGGGGCCTACGAGCAGTACTTC. Translation gives CAISEHRVEGAYEQYF.

This clone showed up just a few times. The chain has TRBV4-1 and TRBJ2-7; D is possibly TRBD1 (5 bases). V gave up 2 bases and J gave up 6 bases, with 17 bases separating them. This CDR3 is 15 amino acids long. Germline lookup yields CDR1 MGHRA and CDR2 YSYEKL. The CDR3 reads CASSQLPGYQGEQYF. The CDR3 DNA reads as TGCGCCAGCAGCCAATTACCAGGGTATCAGGGCGAGCAGTACTTC.

CDR3 DNA sequence: TGTGCCAGCAGTACCGGGACAGGGGACCAGCCCCAGCATTTT. Translation gives CASSTGTGDQPQHF. This chain links TRBV11-2 with TRBJ1-5, with 10 bases aligning to TRBD1. Germline V gene data show CDR1 as SGHAT and CDR2 as FQNNGV. J lost 7 bases, V lost 6 bases, and 6 bases had no gene match. CDR3 size: 14 residues.

This sequence joins TRBV7-6 and TRBJ2-7; D possibly corresponds to TRBD1 (5 bases). The germline V gene encodes CDR1 SGHVS and CDR2 FNYEAQ. Trimming left V 5 bases short and J 1 base short, with 12 bases between. This CDR3 has 14 amino acids. The CDR3 protein is CASSVTVSSYEQYF. The CDR3 nucleotides read TGTGCCAGCAGCGTGACAGTGTCTTCCTACGAGCAGTACTTC.

This clone showed up just once. J is TRBJ2-7 and V is TRBV5-6, with D tentatively TRBD2 (5 bases). Germline loops: CDR1 SGHDT, CDR2 YYEEEE. Trimming cost V 0 bases and J 1 base, with 14 bases left between them. This CDR3 is built from 16 residues. As DNA, the CDR3 is TGTGCCAGCAGCTTGGCCTATAGCGAAGTTTCCTACGAGCAGTACTTC. Its protein product is CASSLAYSEVSYEQYF.

The chain recombines TRBV4-1 with TRBJ1-1, with TRBD1 matching over 9 bases. Looked up from germline, CDR1 is MGHRA and CDR2 is YSYEKL. The CDR3 has 16 amino acids. Losses at the gene ends were 1 base for V and 0 bases for J; bases not matched to a gene: 3. CDR3 in DNA: TGCGCCAGCAGCCAAGGGACAGGGGACATGAACACTGAAGCTTTCTTT. Translating it yields CASSQGTGDMNTEAFF.

The genes are TRBV12-5 and TRBJ2-5, with TRBD1 identical over 7 bases. Trimming cost V 0 bases and J 3 bases; bases outside gene matches: 7. The CDR3 runs to 16 residues. Per germline, CDR1 LGHNT and CDR2 FRNRAP. CDR3 DNA: TGTGCTAGTGGTTTGGTAACAGGGGCTTATGAAGAGACCCAGTACTTC. This encodes CASGLVTGAYEETQYF.

The V call is TRBV7-8, the J call TRBJ2-6; possible D gene TRBD2, 5 bases. The ends were cut back, 2 bases at V and 1 base at J, with 9 bases in the middle. The CDR3 extends over 16 amino acids. In germline, CDR1 is SGHVS, CDR2 FQNEAQ. The CDR3 loop reads CASSLNGESGANVLTF. CDR3 nucleotides: TGTGCCAGCAGCTTAAACGGGGAGTCTGGGGCCAACGTCCTGACTTTC.

This clone showed up just a few times. V usage is TRBV7-2 and J usage is TRBJ1-2; the match to TRBD1 covers 7 bases. The germline CDR1 and CDR2 sequences are SGHTA and FQGNSA. The CDR3 spans 12 residues. Unmatched junction bases numbered 3, after V lost 9 bases and J lost 2 bases. CDR3 in DNA: TGTGCCAGTAAGACAGGGAACTATGGCTACACCTTC. It codes for CASKTGNYGYTF.

V is TRBV13 and J is TRBJ2-7; maybe TRBD1 (5 bases). V shed 5 bases and J shed 0 bases, with 17 bases lying between them. In germline, CDR1 is PRHDT, CDR2 FYEKMQ (reference sequence). This CDR3 has 16 amino acids. In DNA form, the CDR3 reads TGTGCCAGCAGCCTTACACTTCAGGGTTTCTCCTACGAGCAGTACTTC. Amino acid sequence: CASSLTLQGFSYEQYF.

This clone was found once. The gene calls are TRBV28 and TRBJ1-1; a possible D gene is TRBD1 (6 bases). This CDR3 region has 16 residues. The V end lost 4 bases, the J end lost 5 bases, and 20 bases lay between the germline ends. CDR1 is MDHEN and CDR2 is SYDVKM in the germline V gene. This CDR3 reads CASSSRQAPQWTEAFF. CDR3 DNA sequence: TGTGCCAGCAGTTCCAGACAGGCCCCCCAGTGGACTGAAGCTTTCTTT.

The V gene is TRBV13, the J gene TRBJ1-2; D is perhaps TRBD1 (5 bases). CDR3 length equals 14 residues. Trimming cost V 2 bases and J 0 bases, with 7 bases left between them. In germline, CDR1 is PRHDT, CDR2 FYEKMQ (reference sequence). The CDR3: CASSLRGPNYGYTF. CDR3 in DNA: TGTGCCAGCAGCTTAAGGGGACCTAACTATGGCTACACCTTC.

The chain employs TRBV28 and TRBJ1-1; D unresolved. The CDR3 contains 15 residues. V gave up 6 bases and J gave up 0 bases, with 14 bases separating them. The germline V gene has CDR1 MDHEN and CDR2 SYDVKM. The CDR3 coding sequence is TGTGCCAGCAGCCCGATTGGGCAGATGAACACTGAAGCTTTCTTT. It specifies CASSPIGQMNTEAFF.

The chain has TRBV5-4 and TRBJ1-3; D not resolved. The length of the CDR3 is 15 residues. Germline CDR1 reads SGHNT; CDR2 reads YYREEE (reference sequence). V lost 2 bases to trimming and J lost 0 bases, with 9 bases between them. The CDR3 loop is CASSLGPSSGNTIYF. In nucleotides, the CDR3 is TGTGCCAGCAGCTTAGGGCCCAGCTCTGGAAACACCATATATTTT. The whole variable domain, filled in from reference TRBV5-4 and TRBJ1-3, reads ETGVTQSPTHLIKTRGQQVTLRCSSQSGHNTVSWYQQALGQGPQFIFQYYREEENGRGNFPPRFSGLQFPNYSSELNVNALELDDSALYLCASSLGPSSGNTIYFGEGSWLTVV.

Remarks on this clone: The limits of the CDR3 on the DNA are not certain, so only TCRdb's listed CDR3 is given. The chain combines TRBV7-9 with TRBJ1-3. Germline CDR1 and CDR2: SEHNR and FQNEAQ (reference sequence). The CDR3 length equals 17 residues, ends included. The CDR3 reads CASSFFRARPDGNTIYF.

The chain recombines TRBV10-1 with TRBJ2-3; D gene unclear. The CDR3 is 15 residues long. From germline, CDR1 is WNHNN and CDR2 SYGVQD (reference sequence). Trimming cost V 10 bases and J 0 bases, with 17 bases left between them. CDR3 amino acids: CATFPVDTSTDTQYF. The CDR3 DNA reads as TGCGCCACCTTTCCGGTAGACACAAGCACAGATACGCAGTATTTT.

This clone was observed once. V and J are TRBV5-1 and TRBJ2-5, with 8 positions matching TRBD2. This CDR3 comprises 14 residues. Germline CDR1 reads SGHRS; CDR2 reads YFSETQ. With 1 base clipped from V and 5 bases from J, the junction kept 4 bases outside the gene matches. Here the CDR3 reads CASSLLAGRETQYF. As DNA, the CDR3 is TGCGCCAGCAGCTTGTTAGCGGGGCGGGAGACCCAGTACTTC.

CDR3 DNA sequence: TGTGCCTGGGGAGGGACAGACCAAGAGACCCAGTACTTC. Encoded protein: CAWGGTDQETQYF. The V and J genes are TRBV30 and TRBJ2-5; D is possibly TRBD1 (7 bases). The CDR3 runs 13 residues. V was clipped by 5 bases and J by 0 bases, with 10 bases between them. Germline values: CDR1 GTSNPN, CDR2 SVGIG (reference sequence).

The chain recombines TRBV5-4 with TRBJ2-7; 7 nucleotides line up with TRBD1. Unmatched junction bases numbered 3, after V lost 3 bases and J lost 0 bases. Germline CDR1 is SGHNT and CDR2 is YYREEE (reference sequence). The CDR3 sequence is 14 residues long. This chain's CDR3 is CASSYAGGSYEQYF. The CDR3 DNA follows: TGTGCCAGCAGCTACGCAGGGGGCTCCTACGAGCAGTACTTC.

This rearrangement joins TRBV30 to TRBJ1-2; no clear D gene. V was clipped by 0 bases and J by 4 bases, with 9 bases between them. The CDR3 contains 13 residues. Germline lookup yields CDR1 GTSNPN and CDR2 SVGIG (reference sequence). CDR3 sequence: CAWSVDTSYGYTF. CDR3 sequence (DNA): TGTGCCTGGAGTGTCGACACCAGCTATGGCTACACCTTC.